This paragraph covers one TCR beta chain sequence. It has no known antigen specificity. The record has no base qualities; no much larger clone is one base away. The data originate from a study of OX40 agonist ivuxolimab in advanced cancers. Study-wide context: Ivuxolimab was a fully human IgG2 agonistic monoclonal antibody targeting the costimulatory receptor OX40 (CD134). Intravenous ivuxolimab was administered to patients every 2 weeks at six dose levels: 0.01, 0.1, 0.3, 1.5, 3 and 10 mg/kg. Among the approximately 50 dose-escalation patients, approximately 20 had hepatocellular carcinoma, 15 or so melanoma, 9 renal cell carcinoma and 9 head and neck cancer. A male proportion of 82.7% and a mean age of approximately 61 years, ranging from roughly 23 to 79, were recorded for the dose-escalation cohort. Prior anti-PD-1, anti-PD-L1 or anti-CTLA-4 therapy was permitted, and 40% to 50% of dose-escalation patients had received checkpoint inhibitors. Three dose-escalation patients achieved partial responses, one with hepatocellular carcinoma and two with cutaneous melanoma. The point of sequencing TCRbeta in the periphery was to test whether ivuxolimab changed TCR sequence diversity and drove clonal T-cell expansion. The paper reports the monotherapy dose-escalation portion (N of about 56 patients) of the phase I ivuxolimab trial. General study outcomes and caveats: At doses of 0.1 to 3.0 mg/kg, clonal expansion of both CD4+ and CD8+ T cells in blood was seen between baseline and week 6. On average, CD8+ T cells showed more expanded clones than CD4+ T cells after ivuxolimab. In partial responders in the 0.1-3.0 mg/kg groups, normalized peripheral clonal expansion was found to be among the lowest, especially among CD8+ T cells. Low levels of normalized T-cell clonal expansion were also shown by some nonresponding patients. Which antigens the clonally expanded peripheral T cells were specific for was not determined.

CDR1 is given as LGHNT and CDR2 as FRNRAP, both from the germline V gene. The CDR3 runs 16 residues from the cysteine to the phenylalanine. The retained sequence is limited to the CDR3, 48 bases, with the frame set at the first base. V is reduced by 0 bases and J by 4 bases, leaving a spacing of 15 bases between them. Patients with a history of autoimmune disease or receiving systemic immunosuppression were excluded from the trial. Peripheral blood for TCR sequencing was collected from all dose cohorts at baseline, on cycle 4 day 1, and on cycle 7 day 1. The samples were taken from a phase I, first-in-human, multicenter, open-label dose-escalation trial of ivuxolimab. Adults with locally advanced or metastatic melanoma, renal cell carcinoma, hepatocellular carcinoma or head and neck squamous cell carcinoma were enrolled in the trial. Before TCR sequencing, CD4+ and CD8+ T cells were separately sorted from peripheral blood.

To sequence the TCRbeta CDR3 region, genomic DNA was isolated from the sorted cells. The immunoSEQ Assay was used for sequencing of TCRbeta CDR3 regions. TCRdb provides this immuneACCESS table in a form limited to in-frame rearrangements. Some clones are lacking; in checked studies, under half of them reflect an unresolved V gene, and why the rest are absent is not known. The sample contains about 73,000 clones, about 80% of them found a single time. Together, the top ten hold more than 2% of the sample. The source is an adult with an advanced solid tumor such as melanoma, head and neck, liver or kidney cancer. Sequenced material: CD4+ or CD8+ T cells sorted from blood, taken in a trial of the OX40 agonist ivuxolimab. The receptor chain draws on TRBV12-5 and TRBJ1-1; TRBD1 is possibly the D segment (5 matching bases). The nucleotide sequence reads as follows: TGTGCTAGTGGTTTGGTACGGGGCCACCCGGGCACTGAAGCTTTCTTT. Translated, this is CASGLVRGHPGTEAFF.